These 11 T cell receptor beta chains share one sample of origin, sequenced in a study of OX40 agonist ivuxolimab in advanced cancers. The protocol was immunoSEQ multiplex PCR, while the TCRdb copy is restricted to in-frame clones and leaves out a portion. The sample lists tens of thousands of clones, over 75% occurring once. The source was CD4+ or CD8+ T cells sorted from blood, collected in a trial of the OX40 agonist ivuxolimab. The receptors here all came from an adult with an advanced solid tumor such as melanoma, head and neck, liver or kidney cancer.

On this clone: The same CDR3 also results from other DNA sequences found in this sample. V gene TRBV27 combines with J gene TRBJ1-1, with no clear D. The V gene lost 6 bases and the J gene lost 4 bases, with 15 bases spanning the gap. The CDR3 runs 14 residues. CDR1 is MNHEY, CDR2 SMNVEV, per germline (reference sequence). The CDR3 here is CASSPTRGTTEAFF. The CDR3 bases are TGTGCCAGCAGCCCCACTCGGGGTACCACTGAAGCTTTCTTT.

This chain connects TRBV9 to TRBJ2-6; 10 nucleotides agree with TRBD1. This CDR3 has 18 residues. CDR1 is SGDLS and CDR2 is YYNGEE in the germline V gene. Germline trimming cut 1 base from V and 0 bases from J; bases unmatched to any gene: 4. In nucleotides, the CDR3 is TGTGCCAGCAGCGTACCCGGGACAGGGGTCTCTGGGGCCAACGTCCTGACTTTC. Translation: CASSVPGTGVSGANVLTF.

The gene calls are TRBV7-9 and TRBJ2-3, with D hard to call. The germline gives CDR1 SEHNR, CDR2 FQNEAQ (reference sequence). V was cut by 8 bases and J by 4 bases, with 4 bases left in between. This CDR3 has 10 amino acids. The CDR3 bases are TGTGCCAGCCGGTCAGATACGCAGTATTTT. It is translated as CASRSDTQYF.

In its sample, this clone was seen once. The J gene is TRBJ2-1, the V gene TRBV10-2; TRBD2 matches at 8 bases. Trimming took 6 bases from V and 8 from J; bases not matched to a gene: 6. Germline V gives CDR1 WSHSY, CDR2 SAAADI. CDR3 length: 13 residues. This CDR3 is CASRTGGLDEQFF. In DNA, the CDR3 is TGCGCCAGCAGGACGGGAGGGCTCGATGAGCAGTTCTTC.

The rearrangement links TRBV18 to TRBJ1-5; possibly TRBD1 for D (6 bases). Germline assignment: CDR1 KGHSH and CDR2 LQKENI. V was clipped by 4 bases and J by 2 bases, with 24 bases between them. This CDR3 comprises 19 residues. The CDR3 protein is CASSLTLQGRGGGNQPQHF. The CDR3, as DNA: TGTGCCAGCTCACTTACCCTACAGGGACGTGGCGGGGGCAATCAGCCCCAGCATTTT.

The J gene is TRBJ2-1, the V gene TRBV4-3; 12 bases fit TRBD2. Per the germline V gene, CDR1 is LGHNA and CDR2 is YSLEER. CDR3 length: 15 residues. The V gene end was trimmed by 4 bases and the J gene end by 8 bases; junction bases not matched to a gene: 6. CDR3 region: CASSRGLAGLDEQFF. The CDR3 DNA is TGCGCCAGCAGCCGTGGACTAGCGGGATTAGATGAGCAGTTCTTC.

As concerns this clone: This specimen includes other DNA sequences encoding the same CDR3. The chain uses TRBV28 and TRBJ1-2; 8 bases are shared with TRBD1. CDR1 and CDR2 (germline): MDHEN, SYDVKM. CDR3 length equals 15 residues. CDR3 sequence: CASVYSRGQGYGYTF. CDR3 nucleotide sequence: TGTGCTAGCGTATACTCCAGGGGGCAGGGCTATGGCTACACCTTC.

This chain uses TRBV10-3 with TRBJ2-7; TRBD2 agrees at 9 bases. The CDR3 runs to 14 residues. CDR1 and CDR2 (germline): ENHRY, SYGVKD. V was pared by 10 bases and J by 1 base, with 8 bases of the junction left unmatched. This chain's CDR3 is CATGRGRASYEQYF. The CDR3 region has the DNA TGTGCCACGGGTCGCGGGAGGGCTTCCTACGAGCAGTACTTC.

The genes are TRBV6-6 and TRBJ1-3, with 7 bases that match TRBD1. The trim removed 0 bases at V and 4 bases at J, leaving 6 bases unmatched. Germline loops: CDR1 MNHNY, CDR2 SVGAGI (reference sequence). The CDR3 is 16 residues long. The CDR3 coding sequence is TGTGCCAGCAGTTACTCGACAGGGCACTCAGGAAACACCATATATTTT. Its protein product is CASSYSTGHSGNTIYF.

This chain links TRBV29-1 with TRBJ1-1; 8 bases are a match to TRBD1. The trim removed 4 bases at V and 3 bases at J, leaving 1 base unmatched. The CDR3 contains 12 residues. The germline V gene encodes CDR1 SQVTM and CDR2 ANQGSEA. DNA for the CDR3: TGCAGCGTTGGACAGGGGTACACTGAAGCTTTCTTT. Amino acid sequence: CSVGQGYTEAFF.

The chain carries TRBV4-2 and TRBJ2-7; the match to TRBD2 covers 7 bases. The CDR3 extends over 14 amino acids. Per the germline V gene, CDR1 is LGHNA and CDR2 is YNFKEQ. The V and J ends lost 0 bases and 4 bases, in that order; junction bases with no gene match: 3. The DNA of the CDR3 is TGTGCCAGCAGCCAAGAACTAGCGAAATACGAGCAGTACTTC. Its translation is CASSQELAKYEQYF.